This note documents a single TCR beta chain sequence. Profiled with immunoSEQ multiplex PCR; TCRdb holds only in-frame clones, not every one. Here the sample spans tens of thousands of clones, over 75% being singletons. The entry originates in a study of T cell changes during pregnancy in multiple sclerosis. This CDR3 region has 15 residues. The junction had 9 bases not matched to a gene; V was cut back by 5 bases and J by 7 bases. Germline CDR1 is SGHDT and CDR2 is YYEEEE. The chain links TRBV5-6 to TRBJ2-7; 13 bases match TRBD2. The starting material was CD8+ T cells from peripheral blood mononuclear cells, obtained after pregnancy. The receptor was derived from a female donor with multiple sclerosis, enrolled in a pregnancy study. CDR3 protein: CASRFGLAGDGEQYF. DNA for the CDR3: TGTGCCAGCAGATTCGGACTAGCGGGAGACGGGGAGCAGTACTTC.